A selection of T cell receptor beta chains follows, all from one sample in a study of T cell clones after liver transplantation. Data came from immunoSEQ multiplex PCR; TCRdb stores just in-frame clones and leaves some out. Here the sample spans more than 95,000 clones, around 83% being singletons. The material sequenced was CD4+ T cells from blood, taken before liver transplant. The receptors stem from a human donor who received a liver transplant. Each CDR3 is given with its conserved first and last residue. The D gene is left open where the match is weak. Only part of the rows carry a size: once, few, many, or a class if the clone is expanded.

V: TRBV2; D: .; J: TRBJ1-2; size: .; CDR3: CASRDDSQNGYTF; DNA: TGTGCCAGCAGAGATGACAGTCAGAATGGCTACACCTTC
V: TRBV2; D: TRBD1; J: TRBJ2-7; size: .; CDR3: CASTESQGSYF; DNA: TGTGCCAGCACCGAATCACAGGGGTCTTATTTC
V: TRBV6-6; D: .; J: TRBJ1-1; size: .; CDR3: CASSYSSGMNTEAFF; DNA: TGTGCCAGCAGTTACTCCTCAGGAATGAACACTGAAGCTTTCTTT
V: TRBV19; D: .; J: TRBJ2-7; size: .; CDR3: CASSIGGKQYF; DNA: TGTGCCAGTAGTATCGGAGGGAAGCAGTACTTC
V: TRBV6-1; D: TRBD2; J: TRBJ2-3; size: .; CDR3: CASSAGRGADTQYF; DNA: TGTGCCAGCAGTGCGGGGAGGGGCGCAGATACGCAGTATTTT
V: TRBV5-6; D: .; J: TRBJ2-7; size: few; CDR3: CASSFGRLGVGQYF; DNA: TGTGCCAGCAGCTTTGGGCGACTAGGGGTCGGGCAGTACTTC
V: TRBV19; D: .; J: TRBJ2-1; size: few; CDR3: CASSIGSDSYNEQFF; DNA: TGTGCCAGTAGTATAGGTAGCGACTCCTACAATGAGCAGTTCTTC
V: TRBV6-5; D: TRBD1; J: TRBJ2-2; size: few; CDR3: CASSPRTGLAGELFF; DNA: TGTGCCAGCAGTCCCAGGACAGGGCTGGCCGGGGAGCTGTTTTTT
V: TRBV10-2; D: .; J: TRBJ1-6; size: few; CDR3: CASSEYKNNSPLHF; DNA: TGCGCCAGCAGTGAGTACAAGAATAATTCACCCCTCCACTTT
V: TRBV13; D: .; J: TRBJ2-1; size: .; CDR3: CASSPWNNEQFF; DNA: TGTGCCAGCAGCCCGTGGAACAATGAGCAGTTCTTC
V: TRBV18; D: .; J: TRBJ2-7; size: .; CDR3: CASSSIASRLSYEQYF; DNA: TGTGCCAGCTCATCAATCGCCAGTCGACTCTCCTACGAGCAGTACTTC
V: TRBV11-2; D: .; J: TRBJ2-2; size: .; CDR3: CASSHSPGELFF; DNA: TGTGCCAGCAGCCATTCGCCCGGGGAGCTGTTTTTT
V: TRBV10-3; D: .; J: TRBJ2-1; size: .; CDR3: CAISERNEQFF; DNA: TGTGCCATCAGTGAGAGGAATGAGCAGTTCTTC
V: TRBV9; D: TRBD1; J: TRBJ2-7; size: .; CDR3: CASSFSDRNKKEQYF; DNA: TGTGCCAGCAGCTTTTCGGACAGGAACAAGAAAGAGCAGTACTTC
V: TRBV19; D: .; J: TRBJ2-5; size: .; CDR3: CATASRVGETQYF; DNA: TGTGCCACCGCGAGTAGGGTAGGAGAGACCCAGTACTTC
V: TRBV28; D: TRBD1; J: TRBJ2-6; size: .; CDR3: CASRDSNSGANVLTF; DNA: TGTGCCAGCCGGGACAGCAATTCTGGGGCCAACGTCCTGACTTTC
V: TRBV5-1; D: .; J: TRBJ2-3; size: .; CDR3: CASSGTSLPADTQYF; DNA: TGCGCCAGCAGCGGTACTAGTCTCCCCGCAGATACGCAGTATTTT
V: TRBV15; D: .; J: TRBJ2-5; size: .; CDR3: CATSRDSAGKETQYF; DNA: TGTGCCACCAGCAGAGATTCGGCAGGGAAAGAGACCCAGTACTTC
V: TRBV14; D: .; J: TRBJ2-1; size: .; CDR3: CASSQDRGHLGQFF; DNA: TGTGCCAGCAGCCAAGACCGGGGACACCTGGGGCAGTTCTTC
V: TRBV29-1; D: TRBD1; J: TRBJ1-1; size: few; CDR3: CSVASGGTNTEAFF; DNA: TGCAGCGTCGCCTCAGGGGGCACGAACACTGAAGCTTTCTTT
V: TRBV2; D: .; J: TRBJ2-1; size: .; CDR3: CATGTHEDEQFF; DNA: TGTGCCACTGGGACTCACGAGGATGAGCAGTTCTTC
V: TRBV6-5; D: .; J: TRBJ2-5; size: .; CDR3: CASNPPGGETQYF; DNA: TGTGCCAGCAACCCCCCCGGGGGAGAGACCCAGTACTTC
V: TRBV19; D: .; J: TRBJ2-1; size: .; CDR3: CASSIQWFSYNEQFF; DNA: TGTGCCAGTAGTATTCAGTGGTTCTCCTACAATGAGCAGTTCTTC
V: TRBV5-1; D: .; J: TRBJ1-1; size: .; CDR3: CASSLLIGGGTEAFF; DNA: TGCGCCAGCAGCCTTCTGATTGGAGGGGGCACTGAAGCTTTCTTT
V: TRBV5-1; D: TRBD2; J: TRBJ2-3; size: .; CDR3: CASSTTSGTDTQYF; DNA: TGCGCCAGCAGCACGACTAGCGGCACAGATACGCAGTATTTT
V: TRBV4-2; D: .; J: TRBJ2-2; size: once; CDR3: CASSQDKGTGELFF; DNA: TGTGCCAGCAGCCAAGATAAGGGAACCGGGGAGCTGTTTTTT
V: TRBV13; D: .; J: TRBJ1-2; size: .; CDR3: CASSRRSTPNYGYTF; DNA: TGTGCCAGCAGTCGCCGATCTACGCCGAACTATGGCTACACCTTC
V: TRBV25-1; D: .; J: TRBJ1-2; size: .; CDR3: CASSRSVGGGYTF; DNA: TGTGCCAGCAGCCGTTCGGTGGGGGGCGGCTACACCTTC
V: TRBV15; D: .; J: TRBJ2-2; size: .; CDR3: CATSRDPGASGELFF; DNA: TGTGCCACCAGCAGAGATCCCGGGGCTTCCGGGGAGCTGTTTTTT